The clone carrying this T cell receptor (beta chain) was picked up a small number of times. Its antigen remains unidentified. CDR1 MNHEY and CDR2 SMNVEV come from the germline V gene (reference sequence). J gave up 5 bases and V 0 bases, and 14 bases lay outside the gene matches. This CDR3 comprises 18 residues. TCRdb analysed the reads with MiXCR anew, one entry per CDR3 protein. The data show some 43,000 distinct CDR3 sequences, roughly 22% seen once. The entry originates in a study of T cell repertoires in cytomegalovirus infection. Study at large: Peptides in the study included HLA-C-restricted and HLA-B-restricted CMV epitopes. Study-wide points: In two of eight donors, the top clonotype was HLA-C-restricted CMV-specific.

Specimen: CD8+ T cells from cultured PBMCs, collected from culture after CMV antigen stimulation. The source of this sequence is a human donor in good health (CMV status not recorded). Some clones in this sample may be carry-over from other donors' samples. The rearrangement joins TRBV27 to TRBJ2-7, with TRBD2 matching 9 bases. This CDR3 reads CASSLSSLEGLAYDEQYF. The CDR3 DNA is TGTGCCAGCAGTTTATCGAGCCTGGAGGGACTAGCATACGACGAGCAGTACTTC.